Listed here are 24 T cell receptor beta chains from one sample, sequenced in a study of T cells after yellow fever vaccination. From the 5' RACE reads, TCRdb called clonotypes with MiXCR, one entry per CDR3 protein. The sample yields about 340,000 distinct CDR3 sequences, under 15% seen once. The sample here was CD4+ T cells sorted from PBMCs, taken 15 days after the yellow fever booster vaccination. Receptors originate from a man aged 18 to 35 who received the YFV17D yellow fever vaccine.

This clonotype was counted ten times or more. J is TRBJ1-1 and V is TRBV9; D is possibly TRBD1 (5 bases). V lost 3 bases to trimming and J lost 8 bases, with 14 bases between them. This CDR3 has 13 residues. Germline V CDR1 and CDR2: SGDLS, YYNGEE. This CDR3 is CASSASPTGEAFF. The CDR3 nucleotides are TGTGCCAGCAGCGCTAGCCCAACAGGCGAAGCTTTCTTT.

This clonotype was found a few times. The J gene is TRBJ2-1, the V gene TRBV6-1; D tentatively fits TRBD1 or TRBD2 (5 bases each). The CDR3 loop spans 12 amino acids. Looked up from germline, CDR1 is MNHNS and CDR2 is SASEGT. Trimming removed 7 bases from V and 6 bases from J, with 10 bases in between. CDR3 sequence: CASMGEVNEQFF. CDR3 nucleotides: TGTGCCAGCATGGGGGAAGTCAATGAGCAGTTCTTC.

This clonotype was counted a few times. The genes are TRBV20-1 and TRBJ2-3; 7 positions agree with TRBD2. Germline V CDR1 and CDR2: DFQATT, SNEGSKA (reference sequence). This CDR3 spans 13 amino acids. V shed 6 bases and J 1 base; nucleotides not matched to a gene: 4. This CDR3 is CSAHTSGTDTQYF. The CDR3 DNA follows: TGCAGTGCCCACACTAGCGGCACAGATACGCAGTATTTT.

V gene TRBV12-3 or TRBV12-4 combines with J gene TRBJ1-6; a possible D gene is TRBD1 (6 bases). This CDR3 is built from 14 residues. Trimming left V 3 bases short and J 8 bases short, with 11 bases between. The CDR3 spells CASSFQGSDSPLHF. The CDR3 DNA sequence: TGTGCCAGCAGTTTTCAGGGGTCGGATTCACCCCTCCACTTT.

The sample holds a few counts of this clonotype. V and J are TRBV12-3 or TRBV12-4 and TRBJ1-4, with TRBD1 identical over 12 bases. Losses at the gene ends were 4 bases for V and 2 bases for J; bases not matched to a gene: 2. This CDR3 is built from 16 residues. CDR3 residues: CASSWDRGLTNEKLFF. CDR3 DNA: TGTGCCAGCAGTTGGGACAGGGGGCTGACTAATGAAAAACTGTTTTTT.

The table lists this clonotype with many counts. This chain joins TRBV6-6 and TRBJ2-7; TRBD1 matches 7 bases. Trimming removed 6 bases from V and 6 bases from J; junction bases left unmatched: 5. This CDR3 is built from 12 residues. Germline V gene data show CDR1 as MNHNY and CDR2 as SVGAGI (reference sequence). The CDR3 reads CASSAQGIEQYF. The CDR3, as DNA: TGTGCCAGCAGCGCACAGGGGATCGAGCAGTACTTC.

The V call is TRBV5-1, the J call TRBJ1-2, with D unresolved. Germline-derived CDR1 and CDR2 are SGHRS and YFSETQ. This CDR3 spans 14 amino acids. V lost 0 bases and J 7 bases, leaving 13 bases between the germline ends. The CDR3, as DNA: TGCGCCAGCAGCTTGGAGTACAGAGTGAGTGGCTACACCTTC. Translating it yields CASSLEYRVSGYTF.

The chain employs TRBV6-1 and TRBJ1-2; no reliable D call. CDR3 length: 12 amino acids. Germline loops: CDR1 MNHNS, CDR2 SASEGT. Trimming removed 4 bases from V and 8 bases from J, with 11 bases in between. The CDR3 nucleotides are TGTGCCAGCAGTGGAACATCTCAGGGCTACACCTTC. Translation gives CASSGTSQGYTF.

This clonotype has just a few counts. The chain carries TRBV28 and TRBJ1-5, with D unclear. From germline, CDR1 is MDHEN and CDR2 SYDVKM. The CDR3 has 12 amino acids. Trimming shortened V by 7 bases and J by 7 bases, and 11 bases separated the two germline ends. The CDR3 reads CASNPTLQPQHF. The CDR3 nucleotides are TGTGCCAGCAACCCGACACTGCAGCCCCAGCATTTT.

The chain joins TRBV4-1 to TRBJ2-5; D is possibly TRBD2 (5 bases). The ends were cut back, 1 base at V and 9 bases at J, with 9 bases in the middle. This CDR3 spans 12 amino acids. The germline gives CDR1 MGHRA, CDR2 YSYEKL. CDR3 coding DNA: TGCGCCAGCAGCCAAGTCTCCGGGGCCCAGTACTTC. Translation gives CASSQVSGAQYF.

This clonotype showed up many times. V usage is TRBV5-1 and J usage is TRBJ2-3; the D gene is possibly TRBD2 (5 bases). With 1 base removed from V and 0 bases from J, the gap between germline ends came to 12 bases. Germline CDR1 SGHRS, CDR2 YFSETQ. The CDR3 length is 16 residues. The CDR3 protein is CASSLSGGTSTDTQYF. Here the CDR3 DNA reads TGCGCCAGCAGCTTGAGTGGAGGAACTAGCACAGATACGCAGTATTTT.

The gene calls are TRBV7-6 and TRBJ1-1; TRBD1 matches at 10 bases. In germline, CDR1 is SGHVS, CDR2 FNYEAQ. The CDR3 has 15 amino acids. Trimming cost V 4 bases and J 5 bases; bases outside gene matches: 7. CDR3 nucleotide sequence: TGTGCCAGCAGCTATTACCCGGGACAGGGGACTGAAGCTTTCTTT. Translating gives CASSYYPGQGTEAFF.

CDR3 in amino acids: CASSVQGQSNQPQHF. The CDR3 DNA reads TGTGCCAGCAGTGTACAGGGACAGAGCAATCAGCCCCAGCATTTT. The rearrangement joins TRBV12-3 or TRBV12-4 to TRBJ1-5, with 7 bases lining up with TRBD1. The V gene end was trimmed by 5 bases and the J gene end by 1 base; junction bases not matched to a gene: 5. This CDR3 contains 15 residues.

The V call is TRBV6-2 or TRBV6-3, the J call TRBJ2-1; D is ambiguous. The CDR3 totals 15 residues. Trimming left V 1 base short and J 10 bases short, with 17 bases between. From germline, CDR1 is MNHEY and CDR2 SVGEGT. CDR3 amino acids: CASSYYPTPGVEQFF. The DNA for the CDR3 is TGTGCCAGCAGTTACTACCCGACTCCAGGCGTGGAGCAGTTCTTC.

The chain links TRBV6-2 or TRBV6-3 to TRBJ2-6, with no clear D. V lost 7 bases and J 0 bases, leaving 1 base between the germline ends. This CDR3 contains 12 residues. Germline V gives CDR1 MNHEY, CDR2 SVGEGT. CDR3 DNA: TGTGCCAGCAACTCTGGGGCCAACGTCCTGACTTTC. Protein: CASNSGANVLTF.

This clonotype has only a few counts. The rearrangement uses TRBV10-3 and TRBJ2-7; tentative D call: TRBD1 (6 bases). CDR1 and CDR2 from the germline V gene are ENHRY and SYGVKD. The V gene lost 7 bases and the J gene lost 6 bases, with 16 bases spanning the gap. The CDR3 contains 13 residues. CDR3 in DNA: TGTGCCATCATCAGGGAACAGGGCGGCGAGCAGTACTTC. Translated: CAIIREQGGEQYF.

This clonotype has just a few counts. V gene TRBV15 combines with J gene TRBJ2-1, with unresolved D. The CDR3 is 15 residues long. Germline V gene data show CDR1 as LNHNV and CDR2 as YYDKDF (reference sequence). V was trimmed by 0 bases and J by 0 bases, leaving 6 bases between them. The CDR3 sequence: CATSREQSSYNEQFF. DNA for the CDR3: TGTGCCACCAGCAGAGAGCAGAGCTCCTACAATGAGCAGTTCTTC.

V gene TRBV28 combines with J gene TRBJ2-1; a possible D gene is TRBD2 (5 bases). The V and J ends lost 7 bases and 2 bases respectively, with 15 bases between them. This CDR3 has 15 amino acids. Germline V lookup: CDR1 MDHEN, CDR2 SYDVKM. The CDR3 loop is CASTSGWGAYNEQFF. CDR3 coding DNA: TGTGCCAGCACCTCAGGCTGGGGAGCCTACAATGAGCAGTTCTTC.

The rearrangement joins TRBV29-1 to TRBJ1-1; D unclear. V was cut by 4 bases and J by 6 bases, with 15 bases left in between. Germline V gene lookup returns CDR1 SQVTM and CDR2 ANQGSEA. CDR3 length: 13 amino acids. CDR3 sequence (DNA): TGCAGCGTTGGAAAAATTGGGGAGGCTGAAGCTTTCTTT. Translating gives CSVGKIGEAEAFF.

This sequence joins TRBV5-1 and TRBJ1-2, with a weak D call TRBD1 (5 bases). Germline V gene lookup returns CDR1 SGHRS and CDR2 YFSETQ. Trimming took off 4 bases at V and 1 base at J, with 11 bases between the two ends. The CDR3 sequence is 14 residues long. CDR3 sequence: CASSGWGDNYGYTF. The CDR3 bases are TGCGCCAGCAGCGGTTGGGGGGATAACTATGGCTACACCTTC. Using reference TRBV5-1 and TRBJ1-2 for the parts outside the CDR3, the full variable domain is KAGVTQTPRYLIKTRGQQVTLSCSPISGHRSVSWYQQTPGQGLQFLFEYFSETQRNKGNFPGRFSGRQFSNSRSEMNVSTLELGDSALYLCASSGWGDNYGYTFGSGTRLTVV.

The V call is TRBV12-3 or TRBV12-4, the J call TRBJ1-5; 7 bases fit TRBD1. The CDR3 spans 15 residues. The V segment lost 6 bases and the J segment 4 bases; nucleotides outside the gene matches: 9. Here the CDR3 reads CASRSGQLRNQPQHF. The CDR3 coding sequence is TGTGCCAGCAGGTCGGGACAGCTAAGAAATCAGCCCCAGCATTTT.

There are many counts of this clonotype. The CDR3 sequence is CASSAPPYEQYV. The CDR3 bases are TGTGCCAGCAGCGCCCCGCCCTACGAGCAGTACGTC. This chain connects TRBV5-8 to TRBJ2-7; D is ambiguous. V was cut by 4 bases and J by 2 bases, with 7 bases left in between. The CDR3 contains 12 residues. CDR1 and CDR2 from the germline V gene are SGHTS and YDEGEE.

This chain uses TRBV4-1 with TRBJ2-3; the match to TRBD1 covers 8 bases. V lost 5 bases to trimming and J lost 0 bases; unmatched junction nucleotides: 4. Germline CDR1 MGHRA, CDR2 YSYEKL. This CDR3 spans 15 amino acids. The CDR3 sequence is CASSLGQVSTDTQYF. CDR3 nucleotides: TGCGCCAGCAGCTTGGGACAGGTTAGCACAGATACGCAGTATTTT.

Points on this clonotype: At one boundary the junction diverges from the germline segment, which might be a read error. J is TRBJ2-7 and V is TRBV7-2; D is undetermined. CDR3 length: 13 residues. Germline V gene lookup returns CDR1 SGHTA and CDR2 FQGNSA. CDR3: CASRLPSSYEQYF. The CDR3 nucleotides read TGTGCTAGCAGATTACCAAGCTCCTACGAGCAGTACTTC.